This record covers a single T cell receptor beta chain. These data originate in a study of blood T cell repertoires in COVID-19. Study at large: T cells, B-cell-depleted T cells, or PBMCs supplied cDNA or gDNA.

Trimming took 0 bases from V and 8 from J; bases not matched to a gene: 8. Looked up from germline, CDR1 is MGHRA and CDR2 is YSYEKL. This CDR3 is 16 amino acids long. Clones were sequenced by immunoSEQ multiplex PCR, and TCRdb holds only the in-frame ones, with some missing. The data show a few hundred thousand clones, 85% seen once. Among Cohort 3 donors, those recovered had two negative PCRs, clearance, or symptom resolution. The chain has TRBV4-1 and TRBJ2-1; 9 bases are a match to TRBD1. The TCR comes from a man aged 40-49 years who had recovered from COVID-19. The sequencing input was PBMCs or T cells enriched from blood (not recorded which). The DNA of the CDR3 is TGCGCCAGCAGCCAAGATCGGGACAGGGCTCGGGATGAGCAGTTCTTC. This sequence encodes CASSQDRDRARDEQFF.